The clone carrying this TCR beta chain was observed many times. The entry originates in a study of T cell repertoires in cytomegalovirus infection. TCRdb redid the calling of the reads with MiXCR, one entry per CDR3 protein. The sample lists about 260,000 distinct CDR3 sequences; roughly 15% were seen once. The V end lost 3 bases, the J end lost 3 bases, and 12 bases lay between the germline ends. CDR1 is SGHVS and CDR2 is FNYEAQ in the germline V gene. The CDR3 spans 14 residues. This clonotype originated in a human donor in good health (CMV status not recorded). Some clones in this sample may be carry-over from other donors' samples. Material: PBMCs. The chain employs TRBV7-6 and TRBJ2-7; D might be TRBD1 (6 bases). CDR3 sequence reads: CASSLSNRVYEQYF. Here the CDR3 DNA reads TGTGCCAGCAGCTTGAGCAACAGGGTCTACGAGCAGTACTTC. The full variable domain, rest sourced from reference TRBV7-6 and TRBJ2-7, is GAGVSQSPRYKVTKRGQDVALRCDPISGHVSLYWYRQALGQGPEFLTYFNYEAQQDKSGLPNDRFSAERPEGSISTLTIQRTEQRDSAMYRCASSLSNRVYEQYFGPGTRLTVT.